This T cell receptor beta chain was retrieved from a study of identical twins. Each CDR3 protein gets one entry after TCRdb re-called the 5' RACE reads with MiXCR. The sample includes about 700,000 distinct CDR3 sequences, 8.5% to 9.5% of them seen just once. The germline V gene encodes CDR1 SGHVS and CDR2 FNYEAQ. This CDR3 has 16 residues. The V gene lost 4 bases and the J gene lost 2 bases, with 18 bases spanning the gap. The donor group consisted entirely of healthy Caucasians. In its sample, this clonotype was seen many times. The data were also submitted as part of a second study, on yellow fever vaccine responses in identical twins.

The specimen sequenced was PBMCs. The source is a woman younger than 30 in good health. The chain couples TRBV7-6 to TRBJ2-7, with D tentatively TRBD1 (6 bases). The CDR3 here is CASSSLQGIGPYEQYF. For the CDR3, the DNA is TGTGCCAGCAGCTCACTACAGGGAATTGGTCCCTACGAGCAGTACTTC.